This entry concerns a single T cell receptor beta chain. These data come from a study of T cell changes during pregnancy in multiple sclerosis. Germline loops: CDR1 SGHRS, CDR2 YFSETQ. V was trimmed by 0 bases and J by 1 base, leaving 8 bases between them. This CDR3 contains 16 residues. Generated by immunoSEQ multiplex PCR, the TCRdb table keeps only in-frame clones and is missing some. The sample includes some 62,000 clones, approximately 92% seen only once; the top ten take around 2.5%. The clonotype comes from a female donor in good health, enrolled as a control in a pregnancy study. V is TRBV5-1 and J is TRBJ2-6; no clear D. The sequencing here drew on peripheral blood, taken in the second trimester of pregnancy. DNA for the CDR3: TGCGCCAGCAGCTTGGAGCCCGGTTCTGGGGCCAACGTCCTGACTTTC. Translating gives CASSLEPGSGANVLTF. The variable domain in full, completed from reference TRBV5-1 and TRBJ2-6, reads KAGVTQTPRYLIKTRGQQVTLSCSPISGHRSVSWYQQTPGQGLQFLFEYFSETQRNKGNFPGRFSGRQFSNSRSEMNVSTLELGDSALYLCASSLEPGSGANVLTFGAGSRLTVL.